These 17 T cell receptor beta chains were all obtained from the same sample, sequenced in a study of Ad26.COV2.S vaccination and SARS-CoV-2 variants. Treatment meaning: roughly 20 received Ad26.COV2.S at low or high dose, single or two shots; about 5 received placebo; per-sample allocation not given. All samples were drawn on day 63, counting from the first vaccine or placebo injection. Sequencing used immunoSEQ multiplex PCR; TCRdb keeps in-frame clones, though not all of them. The sample lists 250,000 or so clones; around 90% were seen once. This sample comprised peripheral blood, obtained in a trial of Ad26.COV2.S vaccine versus placebo. The receptor source for this set is a person between 18 and 65 years old who received the Ad26.COV2.S COVID-19 vaccine or a placebo.

This chain links TRBV11-2 with TRBJ2-5; the D gene is possibly TRBD1 (5 bases). In germline, CDR1 is SGHAT, CDR2 FQNNGV. This CDR3 has 16 residues. V lost 1 base and J lost 5, with 17 bases in between. The CDR3 protein is CASSLGSAGFLETQYF. In nucleotides, the CDR3 is TGTGCCAGCAGCTTAGGGTCGGCAGGGTTTTTGGAGACCCAGTACTTC.

This clone has more than one count but fewer than ten. The V gene is TRBV6-2 or TRBV6-3, the J gene TRBJ2-2; TRBD1 matches at 8 bases. In germline, CDR1 is MNHEY, CDR2 SVGEGT. The CDR3 length is 16 residues. J was trimmed by 8 bases and V by 6 bases; bases with no gene match: 14. The CDR3 DNA reads as TGTGCCAGCAGCCCTGGCGGGACAGGACTCAGAGGGGAGCTGTTTTTT. It specifies CASSPGGTGLRGELFF.

This clone appeared once. The chain uses TRBV18 and TRBJ2-7; D unresolved. The CDR3 covers 13 residues. V dropped 2 bases and J dropped 1 base, with 6 bases sitting between them. CDR1 KGHSH and CDR2 LQKENI come from the germline V gene. The CDR3 region has the DNA TGTGCCAGCTCACCAACAGTTTCCTACGAGCAGTACGTC. Amino acid sequence: CASSPTVSYEQYV.

This clone appeared once. The J gene is TRBJ1-2, the V gene TRBV27, with TRBD1 identical over 10 bases. Germline CDR1 and CDR2: MNHEY and SMNVEV (reference sequence). The ends lost 2 bases at V and 4 bases at J; junction bases unmatched: 4. CDR3 size: 15 residues. CDR3 sequence reads: CASSLKGTGAYGYTF. CDR3 DNA sequence: TGTGCCAGCAGTTTAAAGGGGACAGGGGCCTATGGCTACACCTTC.

The rearrangement joins TRBV19 to TRBJ1-5; D call uncertain. V was cut by 7 bases and J by 3 bases, with 16 bases left in between. The CDR3 covers 15 residues. Germline V gene lookup returns CDR1 LNHDA and CDR2 SQIVND (reference sequence). The CDR3 region has the DNA TGTGCCAGTACGAGGGATTCGGGTTTCAATCAGCCCCAGCATTTT. Translated: CASTRDSGFNQPQHF.

V is TRBV30 and J is TRBJ1-4; TRBD1 matches at 10 bases. This CDR3 contains 13 residues. Losses at the gene ends were 8 bases for V and 6 bases for J; bases not matched to a gene: 6. The germline gives CDR1 GTSNPN, CDR2 SVGIG (reference sequence). CDR3: CAARTGGHEKLFF. The CDR3 DNA is TGTGCCGCAAGGACAGGGGGGCATGAAAAACTGTTTTTT.

The rearrangement joins TRBV4-1 to TRBJ2-7; 7 bases agree with TRBD1. CDR1 and CDR2 (germline): MGHRA, YSYEKL. The CDR3 sequence is 14 residues long. Germline trimming cut 4 bases from V and 3 bases from J; bases unmatched to any gene: 6. CDR3 protein: CASSRSGTDYEQYF. CDR3 DNA: TGCGCCAGCAGCCGTTCCGGGACAGACTACGAGCAGTACTTC.

The chain couples TRBV4-3 to TRBJ2-7, with TRBD2 identical over 12 bases. This CDR3 is 19 amino acids long. V gave up 4 bases and J gave up 0 bases; unmatched junction bases: 13. Germline CDR1 and CDR2: LGHNA and YSLEER. DNA of the CDR3: TGCGCCAGCAGCCCCTACCCTCCGGGACTAGCGGGCTCCTCCTACGAGCAGTACTTC. Encoded protein: CASSPYPPGLAGSSYEQYF.

The CDR3 spells CASRSSGGRDTGELFF. The CDR3 coding sequence is TGTGCCAGCAGGTCCTCAGGGGGCCGGGACACCGGGGAGCTGTTTTTT. The genes are TRBV7-3 and TRBJ2-2, with TRBD1 matching over 8 bases. CDR1 is SGHTA, CDR2 FQGTGA, per germline. With 6 bases clipped from V and 3 bases from J, the junction kept 9 bases outside the gene matches. The CDR3 loop spans 16 amino acids.

This chain links TRBV9 with TRBJ1-6; possibly TRBD1 for D (5 bases). The germline V gene encodes CDR1 SGDLS and CDR2 YYNGEE. V dropped 4 bases and J dropped 7 bases, with 12 bases sitting between them. The CDR3 is 14 amino acids. In DNA form, the CDR3 reads TGTGCCAGCAGCCCCAGGGAATGGAATTCACCCCTCCACTTT. Residues: CASSPREWNSPLHF. Full variable domain (rest looked up from reference TRBV9 and TRBJ1-6): DSGVTQTPKHLITATGQRVTLRCSPRSGDLSVYWYQQSLDQGLQFLIQYYNGEERAKGNILERFSAQQFPDLHSELNLSSLELGDSALYFCASSPREWNSPLHFGNGTRLTVT.

This clone was counted once. The chain joins TRBV19 to TRBJ2-7; D remains unclear. Germline V gives CDR1 LNHDA, CDR2 SQIVND (reference sequence). This CDR3 comprises 11 residues. Trimming took off 10 bases at V and 5 bases at J, with 12 bases between the two ends. This CDR3 is CAILPTNEQYF. The CDR3 DNA reads TGTGCCATCCTCCCGACCAACGAGCAGTACTTC. Filled out from reference TRBV19 and TRBJ2-7, the complete variable domain reads DGGITQSPKYLFRKEGQNVTLSCEQNLNHDAMYWYRQDPGQGLRLIYYSQIVNDFQKGDIAEGYSVSREKKESFPLTVTSAQKNPTAFYLCAILPTNEQYFGPGTRLTVT.

The V and J genes are TRBV6-5 and TRBJ2-1; the D gene is possibly TRBD2 (5 bases). This CDR3 is 15 amino acids long. With 4 bases removed from V and 2 bases from J, the gap between germline ends came to 12 bases. Germline-derived CDR1 and CDR2 are MNHEY and SVGAGI. The CDR3 region is CASSLSSLTYNEQFF. CDR3 coding DNA: TGTGCCAGCAGTTTGTCTAGCTTGACCTACAATGAGCAGTTCTTC.

The V gene is TRBV11-3, the J gene TRBJ2-2; possible D gene TRBD1, 6 bases. Deletions cut 5 bases from V and 5 bases from J, with 9 bases between. Germline V CDR1 and CDR2: SGHNT, YENEEA. The CDR3 loop spans 13 amino acids. Here the CDR3 DNA reads TGTGCCAGCAGCCTCAGGGGAACCGGGGAGCTGTTTTTT. Its translation: CASSLRGTGELFF.

V gene TRBV2 combines with J gene TRBJ2-7; 8 bases match TRBD1. Germline CDR1 SNHLY, CDR2 FYNNEI. The CDR3 has 12 amino acids. With V trimmed by 8 bases and J by 3 bases, 3 bases remained unmatched. CDR3 loop: CASAGQGYEQYV. CDR3 bases: TGTGCCAGCGCAGGACAGGGCTACGAGCAGTACGTC.

The chain carries TRBV19 and TRBJ2-1, with 9 positions matching TRBD1. Germline V gene data show CDR1 as LNHDA and CDR2 as SQIVND (reference sequence). V shed 6 bases, J shed 9 bases, and the junction held 12 bases outside the gene matches. The CDR3 has 15 residues. The CDR3, as DNA: TGTGCCAGTAGGACCGGGACAGGGATAGCGGGTGAGCAGTTCTTC. Translated: CASRTGTGIAGEQFF.

The V gene is TRBV14, the J gene TRBJ1-2, with a tentative D call TRBD1 (5 bases). The CDR3 extends over 14 amino acids. Germline CDR1 is SGHDN and CDR2 is FVKESK. V was clipped by 2 bases and J by 8 bases, with 15 bases between them. CDR3 DNA: TGTGCCAGCAGCCAACAGCAAGGGGCTCGCGGCTACACCTTC. This gives the protein CASSQQQGARGYTF.

This chain joins TRBV19 and TRBJ2-1; D is possibly TRBD2 (6 bases). The V gene lost 1 base and the J gene lost 7 bases, with 14 bases spanning the gap. CDR1 and CDR2 (germline): LNHDA, SQIVND (reference sequence). The CDR3 spans 15 residues. The CDR3 DNA is TGTGCCAGTAGTATAGGAGGAAGACTAGGGAATGAGCAGTTCTTC. Amino acids: CASSIGGRLGNEQFF.